This is a list of T cell receptor beta chains from one sample in a study of cytomegalovirus exposure and HLA in healthy donors. Produced via immunoSEQ multiplex PCR; TCRdb's table is partial and in-frame only. In the table there are a few hundred thousand clones, over 60% of which are singletons. The material sequenced was PBMCs. The receptors come from a man aged 35 to 55 in good health and CMV-seronegative. CDR3s include the opening cysteine and the closing phenylalanine or tryptophan. A D gene is named only where the DNA matches it firmly. Size values are once, few and many counts, or a class for expanded clones, and some rows have none.

V: TRBV6-6
size: -
D: TRBD1
J: TRBJ1-6
DNA: TGTGCCAGCAGCCGGACAGGGTCATCGCTCCACTTT
CDR3: CASSRTGSSLHF

V: TRBV29-1
size: -
D: -
J: TRBJ2-7
DNA: TGCAGCCATAAATGGGGCGACGAGCAGTACTTC
CDR3: CSHKWGDEQYF

V: TRBV28
size: few
D: TRBD1
J: TRBJ2-7
DNA: TGTGCCAGCAGTAACCTGGGACAGGACTCCTACGAGCAGTACTTC
CDR3: CASSNLGQDSYEQYF

V: TRBV6-1
size: -
D: TRBD1
J: TRBJ1-2
DNA: TGTGCCAGCTCGGACAGGGCCGTCAATGGCTACACCTTC
CDR3: CASSDRAVNGYTF

V: TRBV11-2
size: -
D: -
J: TRBJ1-3
DNA: TGTGCCAGCAGCTTAGTCAGGGGATCCGGAAACACCATATATTTT
CDR3: CASSLVRGSGNTIYF

V: TRBV10-3
size: -
D: TRBD2
J: TRBJ2-2
DNA: TGTGCCATCAGCAGGACTAGCGGGGTCAACACCGGGGAGCTGTTTTTT
CDR3: CAISRTSGVNTGELFF

V: TRBV28
size: -
D: TRBD1
J: TRBJ2-2
DNA: TGTGCCAGCAGGTTTTACAGGGGGAAGACCGGGGAGCTGTTTTTT
CDR3: CASRFYRGKTGELFF

V: TRBV7-9
size: -
D: TRBD2
J: TRBJ2-6
DNA: TGTGCCAGCAGCTCAGCGTTCAGCGGGGTAGCGTCTGGGGCCAACGTCCTGACTTTC
CDR3: CASSSAFSGVASGANVLTF

V: TRBV18
size: -
D: -
J: TRBJ2-2
DNA: TGTGCCAGCTCACCCTGGCAGACAACCAACACCGGGGAGCTGTTTTTT
CDR3: CASSPWQTTNTGELFF

V: TRBV7-2
size: -
D: -
J: TRBJ2-7
DNA: TGTGCCAGCAGCGCGGTACAGGGCGGCTACGAGCAGTACTTC
CDR3: CASSAVQGGYEQYF

V: TRBV4-2
size: -
D: -
J: TRBJ2-1
DNA: TGTGCCAGCAGCCAAGAGCGGCTAGTAAGTGAGCAGTTCTTC
CDR3: CASSQERLVSEQFF

V: TRBV7-9
size: -
D: -
J: TRBJ2-5
DNA: TGTGCCAGCAGCCACAATACGGGTGGGGAGACCCAGTACTTC
CDR3: CASSHNTGGETQYF

V: TRBV7-2
size: -
D: -
J: TRBJ2-1
DNA: TGTGCCAGCAGCCTTCCCCCCGGTGAGCAGTTCTTC
CDR3: CASSLPPGEQFF

V: TRBV27
size: -
D: TRBD2
J: TRBJ2-3
DNA: TGTGCCAGCAGTTACATCGTCGGACGGGGGGTAATCGATACGCAGTATTTT
CDR3: CASSYIVGRGVIDTQYF

V: TRBV27
size: -
D: TRBD2
J: TRBJ2-1
DNA: TGTGCCAGCAGTTCGCCGGGGGGGGGTGAGGATGAGCAGTTCTTC
CDR3: CASSSPGGGEDEQFF

V: TRBV10-3
size: -
D: -
J: TRBJ1-2
DNA: TGTGCCATCAGTGATCCGGGACAAATCAATGGCTACACCTTC
CDR3: CAISDPGQINGYTF

V: TRBV27
size: -
D: TRBD2
J: TRBJ2-7
DNA: TGTGCCAGCAGTCTTAGCGGGGTCTCCTACGAGCAGTACTTC
CDR3: CASSLSGVSYEQYF

V: TRBV5-1
size: -
D: TRBD2
J: TRBJ2-7
DNA: TGCGCCAGCAGCTTGGAGGCTAGCGGGGGTTACGAGCAGTACTTC
CDR3: CASSLEASGGYEQYF

V: TRBV9
size: -
D: TRBD1
J: TRBJ1-6
DNA: TGTGCCAGCAGCGCCGGGACAGGGAATTCACCCCTCCACTTT
CDR3: CASSAGTGNSPLHF

V: TRBV6-5
size: -
D: TRBD1
J: TRBJ1-3
DNA: TGTGCCAGCAGTTACCTCGGGACAGGGAAAGGAAACACCATATATTTT
CDR3: CASSYLGTGKGNTIYF

V: TRBV5-6
size: -
D: TRBD2
J: TRBJ2-5
DNA: TGTGCCAGCAGCTTGGGCGGGAGCCAAGAGACCCAGTACTTC
CDR3: CASSLGGSQETQYF

V: TRBV5-1
size: -
D: TRBD2
J: TRBJ2-3
DNA: TGCGCCAGCAGCCCCGGGACTAGCGGAGGCCCCACAGATACGCAGTATTTT
CDR3: CASSPGTSGGPTDTQYF

V: TRBV11-2
size: -
D: TRBD1
J: TRBJ1-4
DNA: TGTGCCAGCAGCTTCGACAGGGTTGCTAATGAAAAACTGTTTTTT
CDR3: CASSFDRVANEKLFF

V: TRBV7-9
size: -
D: TRBD1
J: TRBJ2-2
DNA: TGTGCCAGCAGTTCCGGAGTAACAGGGGGCGTCACCGGGGAGCTGTTTTTT
CDR3: CASSSGVTGGVTGELFF

V: TRBV27
size: -
D: TRBD1
J: TRBJ2-1
DNA: TGTGCCAGCAGTTGGCAGGGGGCTGGTAATGAGCAGTTCTTC
CDR3: CASSWQGAGNEQFF

V: TRBV6-6
size: -
D: -
J: TRBJ2-5
DNA: TGTGCCAGCAGTTACCGAGAGACCCAGTACTTC
CDR3: CASSYRETQYF

V: TRBV7-8
size: -
D: TRBD1
J: TRBJ1-1
DNA: TGTGCCAGCAGCTTAACCGGGACAGCAACCACTGAAGCTTTCTTT
CDR3: CASSLTGTATTEAFF

V: TRBV28
size: -
D: TRBD2
J: TRBJ2-5
DNA: TGTGCCAGCAGTTTATTGGGTAGCGGGAGGCTGCAAGAGACCCAGTACTTC
CDR3: CASSLLGSGRLQETQYF

V: TRBV19
size: few
D: -
J: TRBJ1-1
DNA: TGTGCCAGTAGTTGGCACAGGGACGCTGAAGCTTTCTTT
CDR3: CASSWHRDAEAFF

V: TRBV18
size: -
D: TRBD2
J: TRBJ2-5
DNA: TGTGCCAGCTCACCGACAGCGGGGGGTCAAGAGACCCAGTACTTC
CDR3: CASSPTAGGQETQYF

V: TRBV28
size: -
D: -
J: TRBJ1-2
DNA: TGTGCCAGCATCCCGACAGGCTTCTATGACTATGGCTACACCTTC
CDR3: CASIPTGFYDYGYTF

V: TRBV6-5
size: -
D: -
J: TRBJ1-1
DNA: TGTGCCAGCAGTTACGCGAGATCAGGCACTGAAGCTTTCTTT
CDR3: CASSYARSGTEAFF

V: TRBV2
size: -
D: TRBD2
J: TRBJ2-1
DNA: TGTGCCAGCAGGAAAGGGCTAGCGGGAGTTGAGCAGTTCTTC
CDR3: CASRKGLAGVEQFF